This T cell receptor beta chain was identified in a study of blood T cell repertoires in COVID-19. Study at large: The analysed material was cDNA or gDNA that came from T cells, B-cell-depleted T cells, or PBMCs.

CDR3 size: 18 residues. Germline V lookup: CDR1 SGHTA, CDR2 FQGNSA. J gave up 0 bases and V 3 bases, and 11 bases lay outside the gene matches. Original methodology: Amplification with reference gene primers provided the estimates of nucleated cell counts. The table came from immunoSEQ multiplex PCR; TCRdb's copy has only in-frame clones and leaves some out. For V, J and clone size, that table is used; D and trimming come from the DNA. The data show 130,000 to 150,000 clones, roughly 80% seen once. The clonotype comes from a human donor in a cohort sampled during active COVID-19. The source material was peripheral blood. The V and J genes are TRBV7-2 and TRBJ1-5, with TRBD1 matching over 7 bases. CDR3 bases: TGTGCCAGCAGCTTGGAGGGGGCCATGGGACGTAGCAATCAGCCCCAGCATTTT. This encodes CASSLEGAMGRSNQPQHF.